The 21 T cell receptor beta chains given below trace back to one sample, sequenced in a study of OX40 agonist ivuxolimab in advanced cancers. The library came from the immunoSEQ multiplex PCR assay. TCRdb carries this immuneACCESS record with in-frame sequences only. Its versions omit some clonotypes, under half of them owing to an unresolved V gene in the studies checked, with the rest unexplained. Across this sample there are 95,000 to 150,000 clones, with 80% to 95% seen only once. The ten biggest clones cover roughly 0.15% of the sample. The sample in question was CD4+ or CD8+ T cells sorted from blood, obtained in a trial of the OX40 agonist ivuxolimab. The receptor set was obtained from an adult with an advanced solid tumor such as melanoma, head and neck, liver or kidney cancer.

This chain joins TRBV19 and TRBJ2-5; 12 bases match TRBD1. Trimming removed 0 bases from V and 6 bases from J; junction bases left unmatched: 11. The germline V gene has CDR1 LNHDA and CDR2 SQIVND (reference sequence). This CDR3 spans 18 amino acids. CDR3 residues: CASSIDGPGTGGWKTQYF. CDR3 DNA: TGTGCCAGTAGTATAGATGGGCCGGGGACAGGGGGCTGGAAGACCCAGTACTTC.

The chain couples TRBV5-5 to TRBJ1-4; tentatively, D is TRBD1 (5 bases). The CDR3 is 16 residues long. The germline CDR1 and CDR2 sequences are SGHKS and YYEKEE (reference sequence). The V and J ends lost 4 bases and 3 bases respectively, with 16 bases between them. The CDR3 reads CASSPRWGRANEKLFF. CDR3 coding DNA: TGTGCCAGCAGCCCCCGATGGGGGAGGGCTAATGAAAAACTGTTTTTT.

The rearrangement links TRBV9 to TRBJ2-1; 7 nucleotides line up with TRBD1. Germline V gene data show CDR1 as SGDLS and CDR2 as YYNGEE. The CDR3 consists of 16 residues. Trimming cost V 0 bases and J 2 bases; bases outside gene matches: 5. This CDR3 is CASSVGGGAAYNEQFF. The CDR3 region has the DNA TGTGCCAGCAGCGTAGGAGGGGGCGCGGCCTACAATGAGCAGTTCTTC.

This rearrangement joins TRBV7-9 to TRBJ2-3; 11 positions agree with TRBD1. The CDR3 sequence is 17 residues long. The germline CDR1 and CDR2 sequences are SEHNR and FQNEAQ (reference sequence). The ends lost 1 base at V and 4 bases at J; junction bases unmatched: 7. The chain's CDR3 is CASSLGRTGGFADTQYF. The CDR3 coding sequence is TGTGCCAGCAGCTTAGGCCGGACAGGGGGCTTTGCAGATACGCAGTATTTT.

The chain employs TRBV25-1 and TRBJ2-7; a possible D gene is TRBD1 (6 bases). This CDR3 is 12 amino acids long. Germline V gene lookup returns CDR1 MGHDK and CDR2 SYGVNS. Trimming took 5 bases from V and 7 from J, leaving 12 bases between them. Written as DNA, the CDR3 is TGTGCCAGCAGTTCACAGGGTGGGGAGCAGTACTTC. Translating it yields CASSSQGGEQYF.

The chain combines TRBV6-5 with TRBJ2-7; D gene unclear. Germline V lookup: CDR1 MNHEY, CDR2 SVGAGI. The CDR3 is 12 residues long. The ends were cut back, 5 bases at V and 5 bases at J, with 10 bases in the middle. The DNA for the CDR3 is TGTGCCAGCAGTAAAGGGTTTAACGAGCAGTACTTC. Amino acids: CASSKGFNEQYF.

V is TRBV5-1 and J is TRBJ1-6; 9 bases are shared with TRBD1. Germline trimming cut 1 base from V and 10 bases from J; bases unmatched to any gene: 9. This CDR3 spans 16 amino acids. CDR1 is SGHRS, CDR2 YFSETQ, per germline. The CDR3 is CASSLRLGTGNSPLHF. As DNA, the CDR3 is TGCGCCAGCAGCTTGCGCCTTGGGACAGGGAACTCACCCCTCCACTTT. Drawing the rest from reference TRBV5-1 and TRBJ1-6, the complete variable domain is KAGVTQTPRYLIKTRGQQVTLSCSPISGHRSVSWYQQTPGQGLQFLFEYFSETQRNKGNFPGRFSGRQFSNSRSEMNVSTLELGDSALYLCASSLRLGTGNSPLHFGNGTRLTVT.

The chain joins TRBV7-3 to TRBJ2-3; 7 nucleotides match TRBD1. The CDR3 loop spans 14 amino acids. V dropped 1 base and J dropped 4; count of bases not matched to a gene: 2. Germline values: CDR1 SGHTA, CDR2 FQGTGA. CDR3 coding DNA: TGTGCCAGCAGCTTAAACAGGGGACCAGATACGCAGTATTTT. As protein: CASSLNRGPDTQYF.

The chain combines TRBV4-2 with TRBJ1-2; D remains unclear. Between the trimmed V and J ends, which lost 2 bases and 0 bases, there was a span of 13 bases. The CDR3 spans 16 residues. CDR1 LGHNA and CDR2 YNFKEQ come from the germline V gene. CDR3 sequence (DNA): TGTGCCAGCAGCCAAAGCGCCCTCGGGGCTAACTATGGCTACACCTTC. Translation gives CASSQSALGANYGYTF.

The CDR3 protein is CASSQDRPSGQGGSDQPQHF. The DNA of the CDR3 is TGTGCCAGCAGCCAAGATCGGCCCTCTGGGCAGGGAGGGTCGGATCAGCCCCAGCATTTT. The chain has TRBV4-2 and TRBJ1-5; D is perhaps TRBD1 (5 bases). Germline lookup yields CDR1 LGHNA and CDR2 YNFKEQ. Trimming shortened V by 0 bases and J by 5 bases, and 26 bases separated the two germline ends. The CDR3 totals 20 residues.

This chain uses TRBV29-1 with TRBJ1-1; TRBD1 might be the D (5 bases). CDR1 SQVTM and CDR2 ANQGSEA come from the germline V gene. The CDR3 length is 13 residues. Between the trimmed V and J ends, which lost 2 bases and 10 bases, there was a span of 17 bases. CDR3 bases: TGCAGCGTTGAATCCCCCGGGGGGAATCGAGCTTTCTTT. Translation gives CSVESPGGNRAFF. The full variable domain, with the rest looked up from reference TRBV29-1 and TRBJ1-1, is SAVISQKPSRDICQRGTSLTIQCQVDSQVTMMFWYRQQPGQSLTLIATANQGSEATYESGFVIDKFPISRPNLTFSTLTVSNMSPEDSSIYLCSVESPGGNRAFFGQGTRLTVV.

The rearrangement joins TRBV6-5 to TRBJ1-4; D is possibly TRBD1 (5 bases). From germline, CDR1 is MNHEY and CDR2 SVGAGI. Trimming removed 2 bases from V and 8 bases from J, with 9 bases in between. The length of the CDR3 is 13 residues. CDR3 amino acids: CASSYGWGEKLFF. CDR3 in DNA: TGTGCCAGCAGTTACGGATGGGGGGAAAAACTGTTTTTT.

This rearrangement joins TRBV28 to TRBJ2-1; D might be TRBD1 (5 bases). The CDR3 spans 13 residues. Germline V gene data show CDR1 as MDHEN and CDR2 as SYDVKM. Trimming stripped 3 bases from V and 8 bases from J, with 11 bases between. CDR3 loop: CASSLTAPDEQFF. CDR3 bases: TGTGCCAGCAGTTTGACAGCCCCTGATGAGCAGTTCTTC.

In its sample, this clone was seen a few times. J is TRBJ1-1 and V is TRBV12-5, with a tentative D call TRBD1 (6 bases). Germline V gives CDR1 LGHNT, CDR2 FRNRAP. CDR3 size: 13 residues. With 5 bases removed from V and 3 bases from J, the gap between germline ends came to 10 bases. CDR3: CASGANRDTEAFF. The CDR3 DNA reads TGTGCTAGTGGTGCCAACAGGGACACTGAAGCTTTCTTT. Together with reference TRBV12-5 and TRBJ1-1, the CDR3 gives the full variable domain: DARVTQTPRHKVTEMGQEVTMRCQPILGHNTVFWYRQTMMQGLELLAYFRNRAPLDDSGMPKDRFSAEMPDATLATLKIQPSEPRDSAVYFCASGANRDTEAFFGQGTRLTVV.

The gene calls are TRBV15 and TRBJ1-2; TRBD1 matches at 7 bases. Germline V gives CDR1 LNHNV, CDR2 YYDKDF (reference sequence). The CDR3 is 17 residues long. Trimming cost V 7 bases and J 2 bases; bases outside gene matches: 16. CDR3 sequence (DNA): TGTGCCACCACCAATCTACGTTCGGACAGGAGGAACTATGGCTACACCTTC. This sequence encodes CATTNLRSDRRNYGYTF.

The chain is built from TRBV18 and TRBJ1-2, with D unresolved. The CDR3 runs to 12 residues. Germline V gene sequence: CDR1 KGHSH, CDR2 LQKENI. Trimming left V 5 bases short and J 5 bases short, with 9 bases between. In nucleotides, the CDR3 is TGTGCCAGCTCAGTAGGCCTTTATGGCTACACCTTC. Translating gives CASSVGLYGYTF.

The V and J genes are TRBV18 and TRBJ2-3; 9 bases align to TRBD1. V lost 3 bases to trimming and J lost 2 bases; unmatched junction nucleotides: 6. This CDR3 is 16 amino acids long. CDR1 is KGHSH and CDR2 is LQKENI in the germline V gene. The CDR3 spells CASSPGDREITDTQYF. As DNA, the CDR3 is TGTGCCAGCTCACCGGGGGACAGGGAAATCACAGATACGCAGTATTTT.

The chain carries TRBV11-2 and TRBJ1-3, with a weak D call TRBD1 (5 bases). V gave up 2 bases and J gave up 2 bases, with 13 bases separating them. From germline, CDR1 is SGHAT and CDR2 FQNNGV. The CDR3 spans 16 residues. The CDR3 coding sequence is TGTGCCAGCAGCTTAATTCTGGCAGGGCCTGGAAACACCATATATTTT. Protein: CASSLILAGPGNTIYF.

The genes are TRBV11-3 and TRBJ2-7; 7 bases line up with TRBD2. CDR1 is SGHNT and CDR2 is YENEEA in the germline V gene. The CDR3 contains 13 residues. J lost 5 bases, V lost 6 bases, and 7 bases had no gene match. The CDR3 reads CASSFAGAHEQYF. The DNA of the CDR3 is TGTGCCAGCAGTTTTGCGGGAGCGCACGAGCAGTACTTC.

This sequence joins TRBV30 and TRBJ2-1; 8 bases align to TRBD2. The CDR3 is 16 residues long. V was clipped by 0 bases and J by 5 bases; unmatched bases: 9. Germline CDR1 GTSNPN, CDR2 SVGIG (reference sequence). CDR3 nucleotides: TGTGCCTGGAGTGTACGGAGGCGGGGGGCAAACAATGAGCAGTTCTTC. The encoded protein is CAWSVRRRGANNEQFF.

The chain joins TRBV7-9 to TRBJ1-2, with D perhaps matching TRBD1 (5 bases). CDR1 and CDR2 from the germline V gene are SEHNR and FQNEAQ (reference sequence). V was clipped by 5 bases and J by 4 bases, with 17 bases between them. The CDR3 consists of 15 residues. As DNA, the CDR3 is TGTGCCAGCAGCCCTCCAGGGAATAAGGGCTATGGCTACACCTTC. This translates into CASSPPGNKGYGYTF. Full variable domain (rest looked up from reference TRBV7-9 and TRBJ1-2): DTGVSQNPRHKITKRGQNVTFRCDPISEHNRLYWYRQTLGQGPEFLTYFQNEAQLEKSRLLSDRFSAERPKGSFSTLEIQRTEQGDSAMYLCASSPPGNKGYGYTFGSGTRLTVV.